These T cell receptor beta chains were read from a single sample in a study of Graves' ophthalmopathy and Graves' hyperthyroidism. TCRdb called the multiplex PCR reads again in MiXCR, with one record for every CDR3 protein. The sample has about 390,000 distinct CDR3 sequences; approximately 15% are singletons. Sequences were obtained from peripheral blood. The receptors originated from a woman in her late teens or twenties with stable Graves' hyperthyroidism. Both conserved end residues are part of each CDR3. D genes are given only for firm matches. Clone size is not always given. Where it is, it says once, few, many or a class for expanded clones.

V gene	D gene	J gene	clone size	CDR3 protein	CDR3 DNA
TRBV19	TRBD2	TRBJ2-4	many	CASSLRGGTNIQYF	TGTGCCAGTAGTCTCCGGGGGGGGACAAACATTCAGTACTTC
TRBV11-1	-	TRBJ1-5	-	CAGSLSDQGRAQPQHF	TGTGCCGGCAGCTTAAGCGACCAGGGGAGAGCTCAGCCCCAGCATTTT
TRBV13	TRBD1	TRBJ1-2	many	CASRNGTGDLFNYGYTF	TGTGCCAGCAGAAATGGGACAGGCGACCTTTTTAACTATGGCTACACCTTC
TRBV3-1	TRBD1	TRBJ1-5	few	CASSQGGGSDQPQHF	TGTGCCAGCAGCCAAGGAGGGGGCAGCGATCAGCCCCAGCATTTT
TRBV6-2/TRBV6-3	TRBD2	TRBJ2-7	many	CASRTRTSGGPSYEQYF	TGTGCCAGCAGAACTCGGACTAGCGGGGGACCCTCCTACGAGCAGTACTTC
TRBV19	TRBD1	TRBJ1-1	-	CASSMSGTGGVAEAFF	TGTGCCAGTAGTATGTCTGGGACAGGGGGTGTCGCTGAAGCTTTCTTT
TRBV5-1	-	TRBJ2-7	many	CASSLLTQTYEQYF	TGCGCCAGCAGCTTGTTGACACAGACCTACGAGCAGTACTTC
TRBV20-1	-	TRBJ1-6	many	CSARPRWGLSSYNSPLHF	TGCAGTGCTAGACCGCGATGGGGGCTTAGCTCCTATAATTCACCCCTCCACTTT
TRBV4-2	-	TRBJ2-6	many	CASSPGGVRGQRGANVLTF	TGTGCCAGCAGCCCCGGTGGTGTGAGGGGCCAGCGGGGGGCCAACGTCCTGACTTTC
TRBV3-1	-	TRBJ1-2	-	CASSQGTGGGYTF	TGTGCCAGCAGCCAAGGAACAGGTGGTGGCTACACCTTC
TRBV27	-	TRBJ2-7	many	CASSFSRGDRAYEQYF	TGTGCCAGCAGTTTTTCCAGGGGTGACCGGGCGTACGAGCAGTACTTC
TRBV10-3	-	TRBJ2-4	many	CAISESSERDIQYF	TGTGCCATCAGTGAGTCGTCCGAACGGGACATTCAGTACTTC
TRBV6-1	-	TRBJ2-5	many	CASSEGPNTQETQYF	TGTGCCAGCAGTGAAGGCCCAAACACTCAAGAGACCCAGTACTTC
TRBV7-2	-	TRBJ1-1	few	CASSRQAPNTEAFF	TGTGCCAGCAGCCGACAGGCTCCGAACACTGAAGCTTTCTTT
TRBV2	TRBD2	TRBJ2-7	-	CASSSGLETSKQYF	TGTGCCAGCAGTTCGGGACTAGAGACCAGCAAGCAGTACTTC
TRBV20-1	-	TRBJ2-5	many	CSARDSTGLQETQYF	TGCAGTGCTAGAGACTCCACAGGACTCCAAGAGACCCAGTACTTC
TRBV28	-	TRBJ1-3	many	CASSSGTISGNTIYF	TGTGCCAGCAGCTCCGGGACAATCTCTGGAAACACCATATATTTT
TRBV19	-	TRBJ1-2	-	CASRGYREKVYGYTF	TGTGCCAGTAGGGGATACAGGGAGAAGGTCTATGGCTACACCTTC
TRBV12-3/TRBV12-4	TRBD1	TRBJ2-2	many	CASRPPWTGGTGELFF	TGTGCCAGCAGACCTCCATGGACAGGGGGCACCGGGGAGCTGTTTTTT
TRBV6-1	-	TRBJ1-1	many	CATLPTGRVTEAFF	TGTGCCACCCTACCAACAGGCCGGGTCACTGAAGCTTTCTTT
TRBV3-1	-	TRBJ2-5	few	CASSQDRGRKETQYF	TGTGCCAGCAGCCAAGATCGGGGCAGGAAAGAGACCCAGTACTTC
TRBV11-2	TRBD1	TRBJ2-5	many	CASSKDRGIQETQYF	TGTGCCAGCAGCAAGGACAGGGGGATCCAAGAGACCCAGTACTTC
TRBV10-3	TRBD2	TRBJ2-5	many	CAIRLAGDIQETQYF	TGTGCCATCAGGCTAGCGGGGGACATCCAAGAGACCCAGTACTTC
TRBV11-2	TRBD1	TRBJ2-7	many	CASSPLDRGQRPYEQYF	TGTGCCAGCAGCCCCTTGGACAGGGGACAGAGGCCCTACGAGCAGTACTTC
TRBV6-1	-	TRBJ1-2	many	CASGQVDGYTF	TGTGCCAGCGGCCAGGTGGATGGCTACACCTTC
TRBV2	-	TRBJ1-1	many	CASLQGLMNTEAFF	TGTGCCAGCTTGCAGGGGCTCATGAACACTGAAGCTTTCTTT
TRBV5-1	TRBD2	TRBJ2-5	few	CASSLGPGGETQYF	TGCGCCAGCAGCTTGGGGCCGGGGGGAGAGACCCAGTACTTC
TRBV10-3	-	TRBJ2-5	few	CAISGQGPAETQYF	TGTGCCATCAGTGGGCAAGGCCCCGCGGAGACCCAGTACTTC
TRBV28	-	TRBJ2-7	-	CASSTGTRSYEQYF	TGTGCCAGCAGTACCGGGACACGTTCCTACGAGCAGTACTTC
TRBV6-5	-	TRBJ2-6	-	CASSYSYRGANVLTF	TGTGCCAGCAGCTACTCCTATCGTGGGGCCAACGTCCTGACTTTC
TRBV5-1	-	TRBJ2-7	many	CASSLGGLNYEQYF	TGCGCCAGCAGCTTGGGGGGACTTAACTACGAGCAGTACTTC
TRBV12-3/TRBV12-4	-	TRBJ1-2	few	CASSFLVPRLYGYTF	TGTGCCAGCAGTTTTTTAGTTCCTCGGCTCTATGGCTACACCTTC
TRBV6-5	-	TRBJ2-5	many	CASSYSMGAGFQETQYF	TGTGCCAGCAGTTACTCGATGGGCGCTGGGTTCCAAGAGACCCAGTACTTC
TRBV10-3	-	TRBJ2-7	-	CAISDDSGYEQYF	TGTGCCATCAGTGACGACAGCGGCTACGAGCAGTACTTC
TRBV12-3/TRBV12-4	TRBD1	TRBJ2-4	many	CASSPDRGSAKNIQYF	TGTGCCAGCAGTCCCGACAGGGGCTCAGCCAAAAACATTCAGTACTTC
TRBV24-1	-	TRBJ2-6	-	CATSAPGRSGANVLTF	TGTGCCACCAGTGCCCCGGGCAGATCTGGGGCCAACGTCCTGACTTTC
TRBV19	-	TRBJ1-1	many	CASSIETTQRDTEAFF	TGTGCCAGTAGTATTGAGACGACCCAGAGGGACACTGAAGCTTTCTTT
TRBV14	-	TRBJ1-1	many	CASSQRPTGGNAEAFF	TGTGCCAGCAGCCAACGACCTACGGGGGGTAACGCTGAAGCTTTCTTT
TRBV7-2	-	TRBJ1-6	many	CASSLRGDRSPLHF	TGTGCCAGCAGCTTACGGGGAGATCGTTCACCCCTCCACTTT
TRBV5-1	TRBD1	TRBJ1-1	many	CASSLDRGWHTEAFF	TGCGCCAGCAGCTTGGACAGGGGCTGGCACACTGAAGCTTTCTTT
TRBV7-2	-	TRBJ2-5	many	CASSSVYRETQYF	TGTGCCAGCAGCTCGGTCTATCGGGAGACCCAGTACTTC
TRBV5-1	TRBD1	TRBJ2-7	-	CASSLATGAASEQYF	TGCGCCAGCAGCTTGGCCACAGGGGCAGCCTCCGAGCAGTACTTC
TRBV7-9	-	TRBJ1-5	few	CASSHSGSNQPQHF	TGTGCCAGCAGCCACAGCGGCTCCAATCAGCCCCAGCATTTT
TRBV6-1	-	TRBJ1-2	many	CASTEGRSYYGYTF	TGTGCCAGCACCGAGGGGAGGTCCTACTATGGCTACACCTTC
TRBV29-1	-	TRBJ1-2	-	CSVDGSPNYGYTF	TGCAGCGTTGACGGATCCCCTAACTATGGCTACACCTTC
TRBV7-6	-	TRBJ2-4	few	CASSLDVKNIQYF	TGTGCCAGCAGCTTAGATGTCAAAAACATTCAGTACTTC